This T cell receptor beta chain was retrieved from a study of T-cell memory formation after mild COVID-19. About the study: TCR clusters mostly belonged to single donors. Study-wide results and limits: The authors left the SARS-CoV-2 specificity of second-wave clones peaking on day 37 unconfirmed. Contracting CD4+ clones sat mainly in CM and EM; CD8+ in EMRA. Pre-infection memory harbored some responding clones, suggesting cross-reactive memory joined.

As regards this clonotype: Its target is unknown.

TCRdb ran MiXCR on the 5' RACE reads and lists one entry per CDR3 protein. The top ten clones hold about a fifth of a sample with around 390,000 distinct CDR3 sequences, 16% of them seen once. V shed 10 bases and J shed 4 bases, with 16 bases lying between them. The CDR3 length is 13 residues. The source is a man in his late teens or twenties who had mild COVID-19 (a few samples of this study predate the infection). Cell type and time point are not known. The specimen sequenced was PBMCs or a T cell subset sorted from them (not recorded which). The chain recombines TRBV12-3 or TRBV12-4 with TRBJ1-2; possible D gene TRBD1, 5 bases. The CDR3 coding sequence is TGTGCCACTTTCGACAGACTCCTCTATGGCTACACCTTC. Its translation is CATFDRLLYGYTF.